These 29 T cell receptor beta chains came from one sample sequenced in a study of T cell changes during pregnancy in multiple sclerosis. Only in-frame clones appear in the TCRdb table, and some are missing; sequencing was by immunoSEQ multiplex PCR. Of approximately 83,000 clones detected, around 93% appear once; the ten largest clones hold 3.5% to 4.5%. Specimen: peripheral blood, collected in the first trimester of pregnancy. The receptors here all came from a female donor with multiple sclerosis, enrolled in a pregnancy study.

This sequence joins TRBV6-1 and TRBJ2-3; tentatively, D is TRBD1 (6 bases). Germline lookup yields CDR1 MNHNS and CDR2 SASEGT. V lost 6 bases and J lost 0, with 13 bases in between. The CDR3 has 15 amino acids. DNA of the CDR3: TGTGCCAGCAGGGAGACAGGCCTTAGCACAGATACGCAGTATTTT. Its translation: CASRETGLSTDTQYF.

The V call is TRBV6-6, the J call TRBJ2-5; D is possibly TRBD2 (6 bases). V lost 6 bases and J 9 bases, leaving 26 bases between the germline ends. There are 16 residues in the CDR3. Germline lookup yields CDR1 MNHNY and CDR2 SVGAGI (reference sequence). CDR3 nucleotides: TGTGCCAGCAGCCCCAGTCAGGGACTGGAGTTTGCGTCCCAGTACTTC. Its translation is CASSPSQGLEFASQYF.

The rearrangement joins TRBV6-1 to TRBJ1-1; no definite D call. This CDR3 region has 11 residues. In germline, CDR1 is MNHNS, CDR2 SASEGT. Trimming took 5 bases from V and 5 from J, leaving 6 bases between them. The DNA for the CDR3 is TGTGCCAGCAGTTATATTACTGAAGCTTTCTTT. Protein sequence: CASSYITEAFF.

The V gene is TRBV6-5, the J gene TRBJ2-5; 9 bases map to TRBD2. V shed 7 bases and J 4 bases; nucleotides not matched to a gene: 7. Germline loops: CDR1 MNHEY, CDR2 SVGAGI. The CDR3 totals 14 residues. In nucleotides, the CDR3 is TGTGCCAGCAAGCGGGGGGCCGAGGGAGAGACCCAGTACTTC. It encodes CASKRGAEGETQYF.

V is TRBV6-4 and J is TRBJ1-2, with TRBD1 as a possible D gene (6 bases). The V end lost 5 bases, the J end lost 1 base, and 20 bases lay between the germline ends. Germline V gene sequence: CDR1 MRHNA, CDR2 SNTAGT. The CDR3 loop spans 17 amino acids. The CDR3 spells CASSRDVGTLDNYGYTF. The CDR3 DNA sequence: TGTGCCAGCAGTCGTGACGTGGGGACACTGGATAACTATGGCTACACCTTC.

The chain uses TRBV6-1 and TRBJ1-6, with D maybe TRBD1 (6 bases). The CDR3 runs 17 residues. CDR1 is MNHNS, CDR2 SASEGT, per germline. V shed 4 bases and J shed 1 base, with 14 bases lying between them. The CDR3 region has the DNA TGTGCCAGCAGTGGCCCTCTACAGGGATCCTATAATTCACCCCTCCACTTT. It specifies CASSGPLQGSYNSPLHF.

This clone showed up just once. V is TRBV18 and J is TRBJ2-3; D might be TRBD2 (6 bases). V dropped 3 bases and J dropped 12 bases, with 25 bases sitting between them. Germline V CDR1 and CDR2: KGHSH, LQKENI. The CDR3 sequence is 16 residues long. CDR3 in DNA: TGTGCCAGCTCACCTCCGGGACTCTGGGGCCCTTCCCACCAGTATTTT. Translating gives CASSPPGLWGPSHQYF.

The chain uses TRBV2 and TRBJ1-3, with D perhaps matching TRBD1 (5 bases). Germline CDR1 SNHLY, CDR2 FYNNEI. The CDR3 extends over 14 amino acids. Trimming left V 8 bases short and J 2 bases short, with 13 bases between. CDR3 residues: CASGGGMAGNTIYF. The CDR3 bases are TGTGCCAGCGGCGGGGGGATGGCTGGAAACACCATATATTTT.

The rearrangement joins TRBV7-8 to TRBJ2-3; D unresolved. The ends were cut back, 1 base at V and 2 bases at J, with 13 bases in the middle. Germline CDR1 reads SGHVS; CDR2 reads FQNEAQ. The CDR3 contains 16 residues. CDR3 DNA: TGTGCCAGCAGCTTAGGGGCCAGGTTATCCACAGATACGCAGTATTTT. It specifies CASSLGARLSTDTQYF.

This sequence joins TRBV6-6 and TRBJ2-3, with TRBD2 matching over 8 bases. Germline-derived CDR1 and CDR2 are MNHNY and SVGAGI (reference sequence). V shed 5 bases and J 0 bases; nucleotides not matched to a gene: 7. The CDR3 totals 16 residues. The CDR3 bases are TGTGCCAGCAGTCCCCTAGCGGGTACTAGCACAGATACGCAGTATTTT. Protein sequence: CASSPLAGTSTDTQYF.

The rearrangement joins TRBV7-8 to TRBJ2-1; 7 nucleotides align to TRBD2. Germline trimming cut 5 bases from V and 4 bases from J; bases unmatched to any gene: 8. Per germline, CDR1 SGHVS and CDR2 FQNEAQ. This CDR3 is 15 amino acids long. The CDR3: CASSHFSGAYNEQFF. CDR3 coding DNA: TGTGCCAGCAGCCATTTCAGCGGGGCGTACAATGAGCAGTTCTTC.

The gene calls are TRBV7-9 and TRBJ1-6; 9 bases are shared with TRBD1. CDR1 and CDR2 from the germline V gene are SEHNR and FQNEAQ (reference sequence). The CDR3 has 14 residues. After removal of 8 bases from V and 9 bases from J, the junction contained 8 bases not matched to a gene. The CDR3 is CASGNRGLLSPLHF. The CDR3 DNA reads TGTGCCAGCGGAAACAGGGGGCTTCTTTCACCCCTCCACTTT.

The chain links TRBV27 to TRBJ2-3, with D tentatively TRBD1 (6 bases). CDR1 is MNHEY, CDR2 SMNVEV, per germline (reference sequence). The CDR3 spans 15 residues. V lost 3 bases and J lost 5, with 15 bases in between. CDR3 nucleotides: TGTGCCAGCAGTTTGGGGTGGGGGCCGTTAGATACGCAGTATTTT. Residues: CASSLGWGPLDTQYF.

This chain links TRBV7-2 with TRBJ2-2; tentative D call: TRBD1 (6 bases). The CDR3 has 17 residues. Germline assignment: CDR1 SGHTA and CDR2 FQGNSA. V was trimmed by 1 base and J by 4 bases, leaving 16 bases between them. The CDR3 DNA is TGTGCCAGCAGCTTAGAGTGGGCAGGGGTAGGCACCGGGGAGCTGTTTTTT. Translated: CASSLEWAGVGTGELFF.

The chain is built from TRBV15 and TRBJ1-2, with 7 bases that match TRBD1. The CDR3 is 13 residues long. V lost 1 base, J lost 8 bases, and 4 bases stayed unmatched. Per germline, CDR1 LNHNV and CDR2 YYDKDF (reference sequence). The CDR3 DNA reads as TGTGCCACCAGCAGAGGACAGGGTGAAGGCTACACCTTC. Amino acids: CATSRGQGEGYTF.

The V call is TRBV6-6, the J call TRBJ2-7; maybe TRBD1 (6 bases). The V gene's germline CDR1 is MNHNY and CDR2 SVGAGI (reference sequence). With 5 bases removed from V and 3 bases from J, the gap between germline ends came to 11 bases. The CDR3 sequence is 13 residues long. CDR3 sequence: CASSRDKDYEQYF. The CDR3 DNA is TGTGCCAGCAGTCGGGACAAAGACTACGAGCAGTACTTC.

This clone was seen once. The chain carries TRBV7-2 and TRBJ2-1, with D maybe TRBD1 (6 bases). From germline, CDR1 is SGHTA and CDR2 FQGNSA. With 4 bases removed from V and 2 bases from J, the gap between germline ends came to 12 bases. The CDR3 totals 15 residues. This chain's CDR3 is CASSSGTFPYNEQFF. Written as DNA, the CDR3 is TGTGCCAGCAGCTCTGGGACATTCCCCTACAATGAGCAGTTCTTC.

V usage is TRBV19 and J usage is TRBJ1-6, with TRBD1 identical over 9 bases. Germline V gives CDR1 LNHDA, CDR2 SQIVND (reference sequence). This CDR3 is built from 13 residues. V shed 9 bases and J 6 bases; nucleotides not matched to a gene: 3. For the CDR3, the DNA is TGTGCCAGCAAGACAGGGGGTAATTCACCCCTCCACTTT. Protein: CASKTGGNSPLHF.

The V and J genes are TRBV2 and TRBJ1-1; D is possibly TRBD1 (6 bases). Germline V CDR1 and CDR2: SNHLY, FYNNEI. This CDR3 contains 13 residues. Trimming shortened V by 7 bases and J by 4 bases, and 13 bases separated the two germline ends. The CDR3 region has the DNA TGTGCCAGCAACTACAGGGCGGGCACTGAAGCTTTCTTT. Translating gives CASNYRAGTEAFF.

The chain uses TRBV6-5 and TRBJ2-7, with 8 positions matching TRBD2. The germline V gene encodes CDR1 MNHEY and CDR2 SVGAGI. Trimming took 5 bases from V and 5 from J; bases not matched to a gene: 11. The CDR3 runs to 15 residues. The CDR3 here is CASSGRGGRVHEQYF. The CDR3, as DNA: TGTGCCAGCAGTGGCCGGGGGGGCCGTGTCCACGAGCAGTACTTC.

The DNA of the CDR3 is TGCGCCAGCAGTCCCGGGACAGGGGGTTACTATGGCTACACCTTC. As protein: CASSPGTGGYYGYTF. The chain joins TRBV4-1 to TRBJ1-2; 11 nucleotides match TRBD1. CDR1 is MGHRA and CDR2 is YSYEKL in the germline V gene. This CDR3 region has 15 residues. Trimming cost V 6 bases and J 3 bases; bases outside gene matches: 6.

V usage is TRBV7-9 and J usage is TRBJ2-3; TRBD2 aligns across 7 bases. Germline lookup yields CDR1 SEHNR and CDR2 FQNEAQ (reference sequence). V was pared by 0 bases and J by 1 base, with 4 bases of the junction left unmatched. The CDR3 has 16 amino acids. The CDR3 DNA sequence: TGTGCCAGCAGCTTAGCGGACCGGGGGGGCACAGATACGCAGTATTTT. Translated: CASSLADRGGTDTQYF.

The gene calls are TRBV6-1 and TRBJ2-1, with TRBD2 matching over 8 bases. Trimming cost V 2 bases and J 7 bases; bases outside gene matches: 10. CDR1 and CDR2 from the germline V gene are MNHNS and SASEGT. The CDR3 is 16 residues long. The CDR3 sequence: CASSEYGLARRNEQFF. CDR3 DNA: TGTGCCAGCAGTGAATATGGACTAGCCCGACGAAATGAGCAGTTCTTC.

V usage is TRBV12-5 and J usage is TRBJ1-2, with a possible D match to TRBD1 (6 bases). CDR1 and CDR2 from the germline V gene are LGHNT and FRNRAP. CDR3 length: 16 residues. V lost 6 bases, J lost 4 bases, and 21 bases lay in between. CDR3 sequence reads: CASGPQGQTIGYGYTF. The CDR3 nucleotides are TGTGCTAGTGGCCCCCAGGGGCAGACCATTGGCTATGGCTACACCTTC.

The V gene is TRBV9, the J gene TRBJ1-1, with D maybe TRBD1 (6 bases). There are 14 residues in the CDR3. CDR1 and CDR2 (germline): SGDLS, YYNGEE. V lost 1 base and J 6 bases, leaving 13 bases between the germline ends. CDR3 coding DNA: TGTGCCAGCAGCGTAAACACAGGGACGTCTGAAGCTTTCTTT. As protein: CASSVNTGTSEAFF.

The chain joins TRBV7-2 to TRBJ1-2; no reliable D call. Trimming stripped 3 bases from V and 3 bases from J, with 5 bases between. The CDR3 runs to 12 residues. The germline V gene has CDR1 SGHTA and CDR2 FQGNSA. CDR3 sequence: CASSLSDYGYTF. DNA for the CDR3: TGTGCCAGCAGCTTGAGTGACTATGGCTACACCTTC.

The V call is TRBV11-2, the J call TRBJ2-1; tentative D call: TRBD1 (6 bases). The V gene lost 5 bases and the J gene lost 6 bases, with 11 bases spanning the gap. The CDR3 loop spans 13 amino acids. The V gene's germline CDR1 is SGHAT and CDR2 FQNNGV. The CDR3 loop reads CASSLDRSNEQFF. The CDR3 region has the DNA TGTGCCAGCAGCCTGGACAGAAGCAATGAGCAGTTCTTC.

The chain joins TRBV5-6 to TRBJ1-1, with 7 bases lining up with TRBD1. CDR3 length: 17 amino acids. The V and J ends lost 0 bases and 3 bases, in that order; junction bases with no gene match: 11. Germline assignment: CDR1 SGHDT and CDR2 YYEEEE. CDR3 region: CASSLVTGEEKDTEAFF. DNA for the CDR3: TGTGCCAGCAGCTTGGTTACAGGGGAGGAGAAGGACACTGAAGCTTTCTTT.

This sequence joins TRBV6-6 and TRBJ1-6; TRBD1 matches at 8 bases. Germline values: CDR1 MNHNY, CDR2 SVGAGI (reference sequence). The CDR3 totals 15 residues. With V trimmed by 6 bases and J by 10 bases, 11 bases remained unmatched. The CDR3 loop reads CASSPETGVGSPLHF. The CDR3, as DNA: TGTGCCAGCAGCCCAGAGACAGGGGTTGGGTCACCCCTCCACTTT.